The subject of this entry is one T cell receptor beta chain. CDR1 is SGHTA and CDR2 is FQGNSA in the germline V gene. V was clipped by 3 bases and J by 4 bases, with 12 bases between them. The CDR3 is 15 amino acids. Exclusion applied to patients with autoimmune disease history or systemic immunosuppression. The source of the sample is a study of OX40 agonist ivuxolimab in advanced cancers. Clones were sequenced by immunoSEQ multiplex PCR, and TCRdb holds only the in-frame ones, with some missing. The table has tens of thousands of clones, approximately 86% seen once. The material was CD4+ or CD8+ T cells sorted from blood, obtained in a trial of the OX40 agonist ivuxolimab. This chain joins TRBV7-2 and TRBJ2-2, with TRBD2 as a possible D gene (6 bases). The receptor was isolated from an adult with an advanced solid tumor such as melanoma, head and neck, liver or kidney cancer. CDR3 nucleotide sequence: TGTGCCAGCAGCTTGGGGGGTTGGGCCACCGGGGAGCTGTTTTTT. Amino acids: CASSLGGWATGELFF.